The rows below give T cell receptor beta chains drawn from one sample of a study of cytomegalovirus exposure and HLA in healthy donors. Libraries were prepared by immunoSEQ multiplex PCR; TCRdb keeps only in-frame clonotypes and omits some of them. The sample lists about 200,000 clones, roughly three quarters occurring once. The sequencing input was PBMCs. Every receptor here comes from a male donor in good health and CMV-seropositive. Each CDR3 is given with its conserved first and last residue. D genes are given only for firm matches. The size of a clone is reported for some rows only, either as once, few or many, or as a class for expanded clones.

v_gene	j_gene	abundance	d_gene	CDR3aa
TRBV5-4	TRBJ1-2	-	-	CASSLGQGGYTF
TRBV10-3	TRBJ2-7	-	TRBD2	CATNVGLEDEQYF
TRBV18	TRBJ1-5	-	-	CASSPTGMSNQPQHF
TRBV5-6	TRBJ2-6	-	TRBD2	CASSSLAGEAGANVLTF
TRBV4-3	TRBJ1-4	-	TRBD1	CASSQVGTANEKLFF
TRBV11-3	TRBJ2-3	-	TRBD2	CASSLVAGGSDTQYF
TRBV4-2	TRBJ1-2	-	TRBD1	CASSQGAQGYGYTF
TRBV5-4	TRBJ1-5	-	-	CASSSGGGNQPQHF
TRBV28	TRBJ1-2	-	-	CASSFQRVVYGYTF
TRBV7-8	TRBJ1-1	few	-	CASRSTGSEAFF
TRBV4-3	TRBJ2-1	-	-	CASSLGREQFF
TRBV18	TRBJ2-1	-	TRBD1	CASSPHRGQFF
TRBV4-2	TRBJ2-3	-	TRBD2	CASSQEGWTRWLSDTQYF
TRBV7-2	TRBJ2-5	-	TRBD2	CASSLRLAGGVQETQYF
TRBV18	TRBJ2-5	-	TRBD1	CASSSSTGQETQYF
TRBV7-3	TRBJ1-2	-	-	CASSLGQAGGYTF
TRBV30	TRBJ2-1	-	TRBD1	CAWSGQGSTEQFF
TRBV7-2	TRBJ1-2	-	TRBD1	CASSGQGAEGYTF
TRBV6-1	-	-	TRBD1	CASSSPTGNEQYF
TRBV4-3	TRBJ1-4	few	-	CASSQDYQGEKLFF
TRBV4-1	TRBJ2-5	-	-	CASSQDTGGGVETQYF
TRBV4-2	TRBJ1-1	-	TRBD1	CASSHSADRGDTEAFF
TRBV9	TRBJ2-5	-	TRBD1	CASSVGTGVSETQYF
TRBV10-3	TRBJ1-1	once	-	CAIASGVNTEAFF
TRBV9	TRBJ2-1	-	-	CASSVGKPNQWYSYNEQFF
TRBV5-1	TRBJ2-1	-	-	CASSLDRRSSSYNEQFF
TRBV19	TRBJ1-3	-	-	CASSINGAAIYF
TRBV29-1	TRBJ2-7	-	-	CSVSGPSSYEQYF
TRBV5-6	TRBJ1-1	-	-	CASSLARPGVEAFF
TRBV5-4	TRBJ2-2	-	-	CASRTTGRGGTGELFF
TRBV7-2	TRBJ2-5	-	-	CASSSKGAGGKETQYF
TRBV5-4	TRBJ2-5	few	TRBD1	CASSLGPGTEVETQYF
TRBV7-9	TRBJ1-4	few	-	CASSLVQGSHEKLFF
TRBV2	TRBJ2-3	-	-	CASIASGLRTDTQYF
TRBV30	-	-	TRBD2	CAWSPTRTSGIYNEQFF
TRBV7-6	TRBJ2-7	-	TRBD2	CASSFTGLAEQYF
TRBV5-3	TRBJ2-7	-	TRBD2	CAASPSGGYEQYF
TRBV2	TRBJ1-6	-	TRBD1	CASFQGRQGNSPLHF
TRBV9	TRBJ2-3	-	TRBD1	CASSSGTADTAQYF
TRBV9	TRBJ1-2	-	TRBD1	CASSVAQDRGRGPYGYTF
TRBV4-1	TRBJ2-1	few	-	CASSQDGVRGSYNEQFF
TRBV5-6	TRBJ1-2	-	TRBD1	CASSLATGDGYTF
TRBV18	TRBJ2-1	-	TRBD1	CASSPGQGGEQFF
TRBV18	TRBJ2-1	-	-	CASSPVEDHEQFF
TRBV9	TRBJ1-4	-	TRBD1	CASSAWGQAREKLFF
TRBV2	TRBJ2-5	-	TRBD1	CASRDRGLDLETQYF
TRBV7-2	TRBJ2-3	-	-	CASSEVSGRTDTQYF
TRBV9	TRBJ2-5	-	TRBD1	CASSVHPVDRGETQYF
TRBV28	TRBJ1-5	-	TRBD1	CASSWGTENQPQHF
TRBV18	TRBJ2-1	-	TRBD1	CASSYGTDSYNEQFF
TRBV7-9	TRBJ1-4	-	-	CASSLQGGAEKLFF
TRBV18	TRBJ1-1	-	-	CASSPGGTFESFF
TRBV9	TRBJ1-2	-	-	CASSVGPGGVDGYTF
TRBV7-9	TRBJ2-7	-	TRBD1	CASSPGTGVYEQYF
TRBV6-5	TRBJ2-7	-	-	CASSRGTKSSYEQYF
TRBV6-6	TRBJ1-2	-	-	CASSYRGEGLGYTF
TRBV5-1	TRBJ2-7	-	-	CASSGDNSYEQYF
TRBV7-2	TRBJ2-5	-	TRBD2	CASSLARAGETQYF
TRBV27	TRBJ2-1	few	TRBD2	CASAGLVPEQFF